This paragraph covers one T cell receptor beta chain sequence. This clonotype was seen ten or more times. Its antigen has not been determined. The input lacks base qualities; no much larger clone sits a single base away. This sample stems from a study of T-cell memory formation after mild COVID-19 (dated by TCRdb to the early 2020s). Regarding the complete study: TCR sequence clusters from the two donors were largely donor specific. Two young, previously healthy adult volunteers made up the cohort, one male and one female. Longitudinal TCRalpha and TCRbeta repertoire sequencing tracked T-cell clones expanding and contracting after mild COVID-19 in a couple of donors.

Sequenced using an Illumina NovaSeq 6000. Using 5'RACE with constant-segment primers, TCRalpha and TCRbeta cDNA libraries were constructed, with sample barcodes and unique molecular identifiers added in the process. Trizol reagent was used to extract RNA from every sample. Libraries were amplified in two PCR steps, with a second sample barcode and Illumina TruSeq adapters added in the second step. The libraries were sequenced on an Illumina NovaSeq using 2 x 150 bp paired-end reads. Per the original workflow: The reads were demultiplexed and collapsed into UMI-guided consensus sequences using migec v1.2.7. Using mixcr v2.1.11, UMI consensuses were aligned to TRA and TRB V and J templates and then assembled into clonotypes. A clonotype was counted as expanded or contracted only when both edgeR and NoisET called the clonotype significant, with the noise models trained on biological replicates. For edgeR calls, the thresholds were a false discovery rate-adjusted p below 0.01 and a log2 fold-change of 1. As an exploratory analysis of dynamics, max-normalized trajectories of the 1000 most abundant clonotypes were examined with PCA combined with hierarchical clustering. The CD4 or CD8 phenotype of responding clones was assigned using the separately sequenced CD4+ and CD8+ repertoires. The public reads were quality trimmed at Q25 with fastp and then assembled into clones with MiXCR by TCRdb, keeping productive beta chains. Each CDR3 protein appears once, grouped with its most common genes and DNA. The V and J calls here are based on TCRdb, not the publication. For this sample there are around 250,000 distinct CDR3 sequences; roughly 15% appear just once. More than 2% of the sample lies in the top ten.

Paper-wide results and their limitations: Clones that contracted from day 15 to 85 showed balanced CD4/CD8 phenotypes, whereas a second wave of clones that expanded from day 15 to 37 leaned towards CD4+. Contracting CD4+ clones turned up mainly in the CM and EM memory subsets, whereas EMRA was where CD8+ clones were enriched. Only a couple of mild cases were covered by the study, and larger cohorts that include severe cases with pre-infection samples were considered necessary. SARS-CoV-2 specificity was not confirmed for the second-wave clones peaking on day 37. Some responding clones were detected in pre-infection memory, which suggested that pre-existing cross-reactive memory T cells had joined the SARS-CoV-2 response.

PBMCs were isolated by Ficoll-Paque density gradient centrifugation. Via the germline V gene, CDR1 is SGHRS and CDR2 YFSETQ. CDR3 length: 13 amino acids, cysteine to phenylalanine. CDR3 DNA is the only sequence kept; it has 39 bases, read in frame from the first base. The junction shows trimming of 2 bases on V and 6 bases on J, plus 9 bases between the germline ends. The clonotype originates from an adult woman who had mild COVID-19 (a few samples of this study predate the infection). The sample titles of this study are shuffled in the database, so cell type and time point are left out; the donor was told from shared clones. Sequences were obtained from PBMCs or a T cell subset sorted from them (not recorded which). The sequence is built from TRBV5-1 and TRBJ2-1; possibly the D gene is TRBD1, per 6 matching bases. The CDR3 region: CASSLQGPNEQFF. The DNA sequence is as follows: TGCGCCAGCAGCTTACAGGGACCCAATGAGCAGTTCTTC.